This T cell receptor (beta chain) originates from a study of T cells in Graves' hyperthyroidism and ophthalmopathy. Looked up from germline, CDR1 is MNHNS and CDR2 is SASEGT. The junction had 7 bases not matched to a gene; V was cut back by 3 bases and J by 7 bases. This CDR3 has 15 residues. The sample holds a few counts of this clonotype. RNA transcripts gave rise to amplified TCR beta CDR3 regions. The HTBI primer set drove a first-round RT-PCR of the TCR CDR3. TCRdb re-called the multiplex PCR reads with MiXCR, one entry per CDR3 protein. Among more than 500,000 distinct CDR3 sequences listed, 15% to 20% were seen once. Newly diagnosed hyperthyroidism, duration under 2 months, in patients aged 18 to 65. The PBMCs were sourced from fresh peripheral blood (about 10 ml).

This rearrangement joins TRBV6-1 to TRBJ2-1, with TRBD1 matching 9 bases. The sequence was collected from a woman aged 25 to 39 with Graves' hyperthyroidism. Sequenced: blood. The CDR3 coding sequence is TGTGCCAGCAGTGATCGGACAGGGGCAAGGAATGAGCAGTTCTTC. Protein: CASSDRTGARNEQFF.